This is a list of T cell receptor beta chains from one sample in a study of blood T cell repertoires in COVID-19. Method: immunoSEQ multiplex PCR; TCRdb's copy keeps in-frame clones and lacks some. In the table there are 400,000 to 450,000 clones, 75% to 90% of which are singletons. The specimen sequenced was peripheral blood. These receptors all stem from a woman aged 40-49 years with COVID-19, enrolled during active disease. Both conserved end residues are part of each CDR3. D genes are given only for firm matches. Some rows have no size entry. The others give once, few or many, or a class for an expanded clone.

abundance	v_gene	d_gene	j_gene	CDR3aa	CDR3nt
.	TRBV12-3/TRBV12-4	.	TRBJ2-7	CASSFGRGDEQYF	TGTGCCAGCAGTTTTGGCAGGGGAGACGAGCAGTACTTC
.	TRBV6-2/TRBV6-3	.	TRBJ1-5	CASSNRQPNQPQHF	TGTGCCAGCAGCAACCGACAGCCCAATCAGCCCCAGCATTTT
.	TRBV29-1	.	TRBJ1-5	CSVAQEVIGQPQHF	TGCAGCGTAGCTCAAGAGGTAATTGGTCAGCCCCAGCATTTT
.	TRBV5-8	TRBD1	TRBJ2-3	CASSQGANPPTDTQYF	TGTGCCAGCAGCCAGGGGGCGAACCCCCCCACAGATACGCAGTATTTT
.	TRBV28	.	TRBJ1-2	CASSFGGRNYGYTF	TGTGCCAGCAGTTTCGGGGGAAGGAACTATGGCTACACCTTC
.	TRBV28	TRBD1	TRBJ1-5	CASRTTGDLDQPQHF	TGTGCCAGCCGGACGACAGGGGATTTAGATCAGCCCCAGCATTTT
few	TRBV5-1	TRBD2	TRBJ2-7	CASSSGLGDEQYF	TGCGCCAGCAGCTCTGGACTAGGGGACGAGCAGTACTTC
once	TRBV7-8	.	TRBJ1-1	CASTKLVVGGRGVPSEAFF	TGTGCCAGCACTAAATTGGTCGTGGGGGGGCGAGGGGTGCCCTCTGAAGCTTTCTTT
few	TRBV6-5	.	TRBJ1-3	CASRTPRNTIYF	TGTGCCAGCAGGACCCCCAGGAACACCATATATTTT
.	TRBV27	TRBD1	TRBJ1-1	CASSLYPTGQGEAEAFF	TGTGCCAGCAGTTTATATCCCACCGGACAGGGGGAGGCTGAAGCTTTCTTT
.	TRBV18	.	TRBJ1-1	CASSPVRMNTEAFF	TGTGCCAGCTCACCGGTGCGGATGAACACTGAAGCTTTCTTT
.	TRBV12-3/TRBV12-4	.	TRBJ2-1	CASTISFDNEQFF	TGTGCCAGCACTATCTCCTTCGACAATGAGCAGTTCTTC
.	TRBV7-9	TRBD1	TRBJ1-1	CASSPDRVGPEAFF	TGTGCCAGCAGCCCGGACAGGGTGGGCCCTGAAGCTTTCTTT
.	TRBV28	.	TRBJ1-2	CASSLSGERFYGYTF	TGTGCCAGCAGTCTTAGCGGGGAGAGGTTTTATGGCTACACCTTC
.	TRBV5-1	TRBD1	TRBJ2-7	CASSRVGTASYEQYF	TGCGCCAGCAGCAGAGTCGGGACAGCCTCCTACGAGCAGTACTTC
.	TRBV7-9	TRBD1	TRBJ1-2	CASSPTGQGSYGYTF	TGTGCCAGCAGCCCAACGGGACAGGGTTCCTATGGCTACACCTTC
.	TRBV19	.	TRBJ1-4	CASSTFFFQGSTNEKLFF	TGTGCCAGTAGTACCTTCTTCTTTCAGGGGAGCACTAATGAAAAACTGTTTTTT
.	TRBV28	TRBD1	TRBJ1-1	CASSDNRGRNTEAFF	TGTGCCAGCAGTGATAACAGGGGTAGGAACACTGAAGCTTTCTTT
.	TRBV30	.	TRBJ2-1	CAWSPSSYNEQFF	TGTGCCTGGAGTCCCAGCTCCTACAATGAGCAGTTCTTC
.	TRBV18	.	TRBJ2-1	CASSPGASNEQFF	TGTGCCAGCTCACCAGGGGCTAGCAATGAGCAGTTCTTC
.	TRBV5-4	.	TRBJ1-4	CASSLAGRRDEKLFF	TGTGCCAGCAGCCTTGCAGGGAGGAGGGATGAAAAACTGTTTTTT
.	TRBV19	TRBD1	TRBJ1-4	CASSLGGQLNEKLFF	TGTGCCAGTAGTTTGGGGGGACAGCTCAATGAAAAACTGTTTTTT
.	TRBV12-3/TRBV12-4	.	TRBJ1-2	CASSLGPVSGYTF	TGTGCCAGCAGTTTAGGTCCGGTATCTGGCTACACCTTC
once	TRBV28	TRBD1	TRBJ1-2	CASRTAGTGYGYTF	TGTGCCAGCAGAACCGCCGGGACAGGGTATGGCTACACCTTC
.	TRBV3-1/TRBV3-2	.	TRBJ2-1	CASTGYGQKYNEQFF	TGTGCCAGCACGGGTTATGGACAGAAATACAATGAGCAGTTCTTC
.	TRBV28	TRBD2	TRBJ2-1	CASSRISSGLYNEQFF	TGTGCCAGCAGTCGTATATCTAGCGGGCTGTACAATGAGCAGTTCTTC
.	TRBV7-2	.	TRBJ1-6	CASSLNRDSPLHF	TGTGCCAGCAGCTTAAATCGGGATTCACCCCTCCACTTT
few	TRBV19	TRBD1	TRBJ1-5	CASSARQGLGNQPQHF	TGTGCCAGTAGTGCAAGACAGGGATTAGGCAATCAGCCCCAGCATTTT
.	TRBV24-1	TRBD1	TRBJ1-2	CATAKTAGQGHGYTF	TGTGCCACTGCTAAAACTGCTGGACAGGGGCATGGCTACACCTTC
.	TRBV18	.	TRBJ1-4	CASSPEVSGARDEKLFF	TGTGCCAGCTCACCAGAGGTATCAGGGGCGCGGGATGAAAAACTGTTTTTT
.	TRBV12-3/TRBV12-4	.	TRBJ1-2	CASSLAQGNGYTF	TGTGCCAGCAGTTTAGCACAGGGTAATGGCTACACCTTC
.	TRBV5-6	.	TRBJ2-5	CASSAQPGKQETQYF	TGTGCCAGCAGCGCGCAGCCAGGAAAGCAAGAGACCCAGTACTTC
few	TRBV11-2	.	TRBJ1-2	CASRATGANYGYTF	TGTGCCAGCAGGGCAACAGGAGCTAACTATGGCTACACCTTC
.	TRBV5-1	TRBD2	TRBJ2-7	CASSLAGTSGGYEQYF	TGCGCCAGCAGCTTGGCAGGGACTAGCGGGGGCTACGAGCAGTACTTC
.	TRBV7-3	.	TRBJ2-5	CASSFGGSETQYF	TGTGCCAGCAGTTTTGGGGGCTCGGAGACCCAGTACTTC
.	TRBV5-1	TRBD1	TRBJ2-3	CASSEGQGRTDTQYF	TGCGCCAGCAGCGAAGGACAGGGACGCACAGATACGCAGTATTTT
.	TRBV7-2	TRBD2	TRBJ2-3	CASSSLAGSTDTQYF	TGTGCCAGCAGCTCCCTAGCGGGCAGCACAGATACGCAGTATTTT
.	TRBV11-2	TRBD2	TRBJ2-3	CASSFRLAGVFVDTQYF	TGTGCCAGCAGCTTTCGGCTAGCGGGGGTTTTCGTCGATACGCAGTATTTT
.	TRBV7-2	.	TRBJ2-3	CASSLEGLTDTQYF	TGTGCCAGCAGCTTAGAGGGGTTAACAGATACGCAGTATTTT
.	TRBV11-2	TRBD2	TRBJ2-1	CASSFTSASNEQFF	TGTGCCAGCAGCTTCACTAGCGCTTCCAATGAGCAGTTCTTC
.	TRBV7-2	TRBD1	TRBJ1-1	CASSSAGTGNTEAFF	TGTGCCAGCAGCTCAGCCGGGACAGGGAACACTGAAGCTTTCTTT
.	TRBV27	TRBD2	TRBJ2-2	CASSLWGNTLSASGRGWSGELFF	TGTGCCAGCAGTTTATGGGGGAACACCCTATCGGCTAGCGGGAGAGGATGGTCCGGGGAGCTGTTTTTT
.	TRBV5-6	.	TRBJ1-2	CASSLVVRGRDGYTF	TGTGCCAGCAGCTTGGTGGTCAGGGGAAGGGATGGCTACACCTTC
.	TRBV7-2	TRBD2	TRBJ2-7	CASSPRTSDTYEQYF	TGTGCCAGCAGCCCTCGGACTAGCGACACCTACGAGCAGTACTTC
.	TRBV5-1	.	TRBJ1-1	CASSYDTARSTEAFF	TGCGCCAGCAGCTACGACACCGCACGCTCCACTGAAGCTTTCTTT
.	TRBV30	TRBD1	TRBJ1-5	CAWSVRIGQGANQPQHF	TGTGCCTGGAGTGTACGGATTGGACAGGGGGCGAATCAGCCCCAGCATTTT
.	TRBV4-3	TRBD2	TRBJ2-2	CASSQLGLAGAGELFF	TGCGCCAGCAGCCAACTGGGACTAGCGGGGGCCGGGGAGCTGTTTTTT
once	TRBV7-9	TRBD1	TRBJ1-1	CASSLEGTGQGAFF	TGTGCCAGCAGCTTGGAAGGTACGGGACAGGGAGCTTTCTTT
.	TRBV19	TRBD1	TRBJ1-5	CASSIEGQGNQPQHF	TGTGCCAGTAGTATAGAGGGACAGGGCAATCAGCCCCAGCATTTT
once	TRBV27	TRBD1	TRBJ2-3	CASSLRDRGSADTQYF	TGTGCCAGCAGTTTACGGGACAGGGGAAGCGCAGATACGCAGTATTTT
.	TRBV19	.	TRBJ2-1	CASSIRVAGYNEQFF	TGTGCCAGTAGTATCAGGGTAGCAGGGTACAATGAGCAGTTCTTC